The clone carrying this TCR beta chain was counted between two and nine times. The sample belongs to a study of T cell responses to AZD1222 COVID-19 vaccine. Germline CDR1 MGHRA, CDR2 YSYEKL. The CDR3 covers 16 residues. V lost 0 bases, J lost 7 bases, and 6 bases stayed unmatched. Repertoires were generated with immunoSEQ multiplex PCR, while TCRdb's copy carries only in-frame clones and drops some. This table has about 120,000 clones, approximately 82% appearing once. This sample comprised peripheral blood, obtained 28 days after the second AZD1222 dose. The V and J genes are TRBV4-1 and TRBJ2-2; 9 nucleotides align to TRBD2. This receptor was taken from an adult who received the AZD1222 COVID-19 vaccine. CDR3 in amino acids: CASSQDPRGGGGELFF. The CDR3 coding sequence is TGCGCCAGCAGCCAAGACCCTCGCGGGGGGGGCGGGGAGCTGTTTTTT.